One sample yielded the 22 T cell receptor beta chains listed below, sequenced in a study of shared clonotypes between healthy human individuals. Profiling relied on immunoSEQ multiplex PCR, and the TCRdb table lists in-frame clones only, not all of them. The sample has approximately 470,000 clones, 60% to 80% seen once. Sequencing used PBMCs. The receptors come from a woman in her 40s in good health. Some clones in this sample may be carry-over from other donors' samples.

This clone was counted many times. In nucleotides, the CDR3 is TGCGCCAGCAGCTTGGAAGGGGCCCAGTACTTC. It specifies CASSLEGAQYF. The rearrangement joins TRBV5-1 to TRBJ2-5; TRBD1 might be the D (5 bases). Germline V gives CDR1 SGHRS, CDR2 YFSETQ. The CDR3 is made up of 11 amino acids. V lost 0 bases, J lost 9 bases, and 6 bases lay in between.

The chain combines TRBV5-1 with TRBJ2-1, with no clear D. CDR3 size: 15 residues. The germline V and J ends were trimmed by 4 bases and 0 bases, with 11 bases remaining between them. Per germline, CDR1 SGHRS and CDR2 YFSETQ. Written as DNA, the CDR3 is TGCGCCAGCAGCAGAAGTAGGACCTCCTACAATGAGCAGTTCTTC. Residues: CASSRSRTSYNEQFF. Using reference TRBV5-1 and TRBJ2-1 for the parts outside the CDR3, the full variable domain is KAGVTQTPRYLIKTRGQQVTLSCSPISGHRSVSWYQQTPGQGLQFLFEYFSETQRNKGNFPGRFSGRQFSNSRSEMNVSTLELGDSALYLCASSRSRTSYNEQFFGPGTRLTVL.

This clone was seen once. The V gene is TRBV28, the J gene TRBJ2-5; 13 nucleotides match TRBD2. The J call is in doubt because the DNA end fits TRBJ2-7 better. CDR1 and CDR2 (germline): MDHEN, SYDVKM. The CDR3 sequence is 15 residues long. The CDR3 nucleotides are TGTGCCAGCACCGTGGGACTAGCGGGAACCTACGAGCAGTACTTC. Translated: CASTVGLAGTYEQYF.

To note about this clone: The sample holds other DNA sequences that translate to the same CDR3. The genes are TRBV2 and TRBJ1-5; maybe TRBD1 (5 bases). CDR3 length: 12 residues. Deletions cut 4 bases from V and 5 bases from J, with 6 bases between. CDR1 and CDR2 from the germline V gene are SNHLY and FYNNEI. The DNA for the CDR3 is TGTGCCAGCAGTGGAGGGGATCAGCCCCAGCATTTT. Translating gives CASSGGDQPQHF.

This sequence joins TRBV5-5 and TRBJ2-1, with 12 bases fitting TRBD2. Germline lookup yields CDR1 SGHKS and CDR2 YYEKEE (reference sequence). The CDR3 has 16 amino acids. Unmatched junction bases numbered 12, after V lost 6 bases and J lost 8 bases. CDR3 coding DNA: TGTGCCAGCACCGCCGCCCGGACTAGCGGGACCGATGAGCAGTTCTTC. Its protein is CASTAARTSGTDEQFF.

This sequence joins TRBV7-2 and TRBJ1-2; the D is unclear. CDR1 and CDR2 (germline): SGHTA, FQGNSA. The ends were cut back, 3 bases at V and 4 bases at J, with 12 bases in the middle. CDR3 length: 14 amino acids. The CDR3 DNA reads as TGTGCCAGCAGCTTGTCGCAGCCTACCTATGGCTACACCTTC. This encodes CASSLSQPTYGYTF.

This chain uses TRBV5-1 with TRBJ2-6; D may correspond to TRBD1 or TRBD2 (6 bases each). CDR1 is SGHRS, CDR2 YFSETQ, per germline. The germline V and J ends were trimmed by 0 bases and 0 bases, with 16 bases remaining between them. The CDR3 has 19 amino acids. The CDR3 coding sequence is TGCGCCAGCAGCTTGGATGGAGGGGGATCGAACTCTGGGGCCAACGTCCTGACTTTC. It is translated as CASSLDGGGSNSGANVLTF.

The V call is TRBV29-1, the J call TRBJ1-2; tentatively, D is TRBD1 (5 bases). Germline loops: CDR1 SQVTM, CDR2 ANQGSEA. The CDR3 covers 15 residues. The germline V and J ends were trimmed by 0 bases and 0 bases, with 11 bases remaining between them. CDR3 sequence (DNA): TGCAGCGTTGAAGATAGAGTCAGGGCTAACTATGGCTACACCTTC. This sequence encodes CSVEDRVRANYGYTF.

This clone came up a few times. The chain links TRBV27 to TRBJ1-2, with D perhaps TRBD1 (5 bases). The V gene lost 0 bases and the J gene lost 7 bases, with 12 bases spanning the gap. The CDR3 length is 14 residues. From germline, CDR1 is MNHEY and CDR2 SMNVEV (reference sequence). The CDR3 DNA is TGTGCCAGCAGTTTATCACCAGGGTTAGGTGGCTACACCTTC. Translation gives CASSLSPGLGGYTF.

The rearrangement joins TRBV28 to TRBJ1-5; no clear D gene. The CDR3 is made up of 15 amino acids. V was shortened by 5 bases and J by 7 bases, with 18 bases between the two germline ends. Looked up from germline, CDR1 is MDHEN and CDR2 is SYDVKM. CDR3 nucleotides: TGTGCCAGCAGTCCCCCGGCCTCCCAGGCGCAGCCCCAGCATTTT. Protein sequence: CASSPPASQAQPQHF. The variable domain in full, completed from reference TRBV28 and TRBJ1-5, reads DVKVTQSSRYLVKRTGEKVFLECVQDMDHENMFWYRQDPGLGLRLIYFSYDVKMKEKGDIPEGYSVSREKKERFSLILESASTNQTSMYLCASSPPASQAQPQHFGDGTRLSIL.

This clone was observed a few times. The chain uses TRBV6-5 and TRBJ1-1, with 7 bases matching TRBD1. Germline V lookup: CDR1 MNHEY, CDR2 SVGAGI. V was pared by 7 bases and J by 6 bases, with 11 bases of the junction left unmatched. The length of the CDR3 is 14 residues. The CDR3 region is CASKGTTGASEAFF. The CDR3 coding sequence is TGTGCCAGCAAAGGGACAACAGGGGCATCTGAAGCTTTCTTT.

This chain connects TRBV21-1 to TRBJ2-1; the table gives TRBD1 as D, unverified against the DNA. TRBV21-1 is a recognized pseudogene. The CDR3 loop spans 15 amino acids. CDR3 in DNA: TGTGCCAGCAATAAACCCGGGACAGGGGACAATGAGCAGTTCTTC. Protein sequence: CASNKPGTGDNEQFF.

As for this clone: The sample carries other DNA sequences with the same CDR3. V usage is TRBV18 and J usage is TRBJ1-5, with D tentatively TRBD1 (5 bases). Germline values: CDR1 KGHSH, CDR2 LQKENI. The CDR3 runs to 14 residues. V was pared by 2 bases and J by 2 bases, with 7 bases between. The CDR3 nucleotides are TGTGCCAGCTCACCAGGAGGGGGCAATCAGCCCCAGCATTTT. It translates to CASSPGGGNQPQHF.

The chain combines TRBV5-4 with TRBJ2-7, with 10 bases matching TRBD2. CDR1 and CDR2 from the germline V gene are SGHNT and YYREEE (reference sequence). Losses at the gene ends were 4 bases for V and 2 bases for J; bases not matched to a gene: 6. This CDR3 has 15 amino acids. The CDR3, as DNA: TGTGCCAGCAGCAGGACTAGCGGAAGAACCTACGAGCAGTACTTC. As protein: CASSRTSGRTYEQYF. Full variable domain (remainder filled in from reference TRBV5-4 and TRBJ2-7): ETGVTQSPTHLIKTRGQQVTLRCSSQSGHNTVSWYQQALGQGPQFIFQYYREEENGRGNFPPRFSGLQFPNYSSELNVNALELDDSALYLCASSRTSGRTYEQYFGPGTRLTVT.

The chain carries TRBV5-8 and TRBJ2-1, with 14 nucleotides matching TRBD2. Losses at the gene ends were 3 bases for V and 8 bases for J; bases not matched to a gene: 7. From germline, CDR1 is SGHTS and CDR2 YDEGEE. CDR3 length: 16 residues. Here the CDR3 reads CASSSGTSGRVDEQFF. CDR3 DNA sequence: TGTGCCAGCAGCTCCGGGACTAGCGGGAGAGTCGATGAGCAGTTCTTC. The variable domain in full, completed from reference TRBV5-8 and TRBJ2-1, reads EAGVTQSPTHLIKTRGQQATLRCSPISGHTSVYWYQQALGLGLQFLLWYDEGEERNRGNFPPRFSGRQFPNYSSELNVNALELEDSALYLCASSSGTSGRVDEQFFGPGTRLTVL.

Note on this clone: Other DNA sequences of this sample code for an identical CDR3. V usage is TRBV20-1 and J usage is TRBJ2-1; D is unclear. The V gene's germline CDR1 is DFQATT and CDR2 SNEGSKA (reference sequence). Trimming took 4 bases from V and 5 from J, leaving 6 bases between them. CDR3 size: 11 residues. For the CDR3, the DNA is TGCAGTGCTACCCCCCACAATGAGCAGTTCTTC. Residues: CSATPHNEQFF.

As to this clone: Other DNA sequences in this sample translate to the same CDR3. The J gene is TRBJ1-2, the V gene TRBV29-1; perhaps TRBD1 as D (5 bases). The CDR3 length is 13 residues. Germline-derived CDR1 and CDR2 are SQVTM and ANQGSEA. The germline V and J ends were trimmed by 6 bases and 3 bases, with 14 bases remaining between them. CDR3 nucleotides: TGCAGCGTGGGGGTTTCGGGCGACTATGGCTACACCTTC. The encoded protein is CSVGVSGDYGYTF.

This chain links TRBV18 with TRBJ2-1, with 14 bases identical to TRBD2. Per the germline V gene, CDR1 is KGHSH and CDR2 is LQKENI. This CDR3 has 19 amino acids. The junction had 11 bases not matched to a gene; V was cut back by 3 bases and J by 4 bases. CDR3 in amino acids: CASSPGLAGALGLYNEQFF. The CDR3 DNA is TGTGCCAGCTCACCGGGACTAGCGGGAGCTTTAGGTCTTTACAATGAGCAGTTCTTC.

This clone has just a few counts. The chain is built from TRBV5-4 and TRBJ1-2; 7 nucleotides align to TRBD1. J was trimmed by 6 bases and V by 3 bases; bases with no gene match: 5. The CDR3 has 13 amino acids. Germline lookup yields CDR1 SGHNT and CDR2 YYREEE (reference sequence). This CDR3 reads CASSSGQLNGYTF. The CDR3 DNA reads TGTGCCAGCAGCTCGGGACAGTTGAATGGCTACACCTTC. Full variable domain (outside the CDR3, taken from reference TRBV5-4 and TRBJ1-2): ETGVTQSPTHLIKTRGQQVTLRCSSQSGHNTVSWYQQALGQGPQFIFQYYREEENGRGNFPPRFSGLQFPNYSSELNVNALELDDSALYLCASSSGQLNGYTFGSGTRLTVV.

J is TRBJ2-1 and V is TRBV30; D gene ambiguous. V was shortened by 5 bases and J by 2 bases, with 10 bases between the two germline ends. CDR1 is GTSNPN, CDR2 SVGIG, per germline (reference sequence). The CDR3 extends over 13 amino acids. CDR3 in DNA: TGTGCCTGGGCCTTAGGACCCTACAATGAGCAGTTCTTC. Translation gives CAWALGPYNEQFF.

The CDR3 nucleotides are TGTGCCAGCAGTGAAATAGGGCTAGCGGAAAATGAGCAGTTCTTC. Its protein product is CASSEIGLAENEQFF. V is TRBV6-1 and J is TRBJ2-1; 7 nucleotides line up with TRBD2. Germline-derived CDR1 and CDR2 are MNHNS and SASEGT. Losses at the gene ends were 2 bases for V and 7 bases for J; bases not matched to a gene: 8. The CDR3 has 15 amino acids.

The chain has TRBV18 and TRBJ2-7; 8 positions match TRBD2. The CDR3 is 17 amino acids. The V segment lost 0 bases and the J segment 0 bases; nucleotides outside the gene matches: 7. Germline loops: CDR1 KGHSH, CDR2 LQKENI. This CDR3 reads CASSPPLLLAASYEQYF. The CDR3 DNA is TGTGCCAGCTCACCACCCCTCTTACTAGCGGCCTCCTACGAGCAGTACTTC.